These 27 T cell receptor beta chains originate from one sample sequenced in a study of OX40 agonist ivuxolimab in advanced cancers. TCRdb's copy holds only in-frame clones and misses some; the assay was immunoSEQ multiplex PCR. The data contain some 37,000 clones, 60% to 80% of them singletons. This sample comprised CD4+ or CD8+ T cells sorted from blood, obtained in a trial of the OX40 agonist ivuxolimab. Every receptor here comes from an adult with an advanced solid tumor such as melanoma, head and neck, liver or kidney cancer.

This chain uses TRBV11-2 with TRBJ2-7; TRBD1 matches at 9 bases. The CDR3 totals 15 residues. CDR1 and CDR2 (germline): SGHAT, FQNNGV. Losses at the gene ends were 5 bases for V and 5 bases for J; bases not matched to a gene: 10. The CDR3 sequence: CASSATGGMVHEQYF. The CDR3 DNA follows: TGTGCCAGCAGCGCAACAGGGGGCATGGTCCACGAGCAGTACTTC.

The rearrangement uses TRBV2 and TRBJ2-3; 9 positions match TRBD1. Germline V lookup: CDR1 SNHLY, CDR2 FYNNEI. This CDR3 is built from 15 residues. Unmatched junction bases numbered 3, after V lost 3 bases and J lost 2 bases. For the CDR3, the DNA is TGTGCCAGCAGTGACCGGGACAGGGTCACAGATACGCAGTATTTT. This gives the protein CASSDRDRVTDTQYF.

CDR3 sequence (DNA): TGTGCCAGCAGTGAGGGGGGCTCTGGGGCCAACGTCCTGACTTTC. Its protein is CASSEGGSGANVLTF. V and J are TRBV2 and TRBJ2-6; D is perhaps TRBD2 (6 bases). This CDR3 spans 15 amino acids. V shed 3 bases and J shed 0 bases, with 6 bases lying between them. Germline V gene sequence: CDR1 SNHLY, CDR2 FYNNEI.

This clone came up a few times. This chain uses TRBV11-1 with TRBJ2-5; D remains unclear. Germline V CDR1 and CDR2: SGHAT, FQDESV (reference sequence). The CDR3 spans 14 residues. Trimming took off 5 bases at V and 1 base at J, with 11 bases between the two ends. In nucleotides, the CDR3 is TGTGCCAGCAGCCCCTACTCGAGCCAAGAGACCCAGTACTTC. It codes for CASSPYSSQETQYF.

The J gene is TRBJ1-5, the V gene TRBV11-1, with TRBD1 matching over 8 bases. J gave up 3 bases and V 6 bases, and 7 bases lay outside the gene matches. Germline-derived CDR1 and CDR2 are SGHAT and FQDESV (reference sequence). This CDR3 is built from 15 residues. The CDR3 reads CASRDRGIFNQPQHF. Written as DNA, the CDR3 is TGTGCCAGCAGAGACAGGGGAATTTTCAATCAGCCCCAGCATTTT.

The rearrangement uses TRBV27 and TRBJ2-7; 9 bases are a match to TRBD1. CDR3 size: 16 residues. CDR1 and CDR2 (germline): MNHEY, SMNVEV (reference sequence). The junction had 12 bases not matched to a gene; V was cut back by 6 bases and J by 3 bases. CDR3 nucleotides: TGTGCCAGCAGCCTCTTCGTGCCGACAGGGGGCTACGAGCAGTACTTC. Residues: CASSLFVPTGGYEQYF.

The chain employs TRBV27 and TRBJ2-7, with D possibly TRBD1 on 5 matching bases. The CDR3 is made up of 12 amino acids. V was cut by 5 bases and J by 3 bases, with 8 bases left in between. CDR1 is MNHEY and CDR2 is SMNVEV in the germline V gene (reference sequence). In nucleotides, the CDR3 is TGTGCCAGCAGTAACACAGGCTACGAGCAGTACTTC. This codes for CASSNTGYEQYF.

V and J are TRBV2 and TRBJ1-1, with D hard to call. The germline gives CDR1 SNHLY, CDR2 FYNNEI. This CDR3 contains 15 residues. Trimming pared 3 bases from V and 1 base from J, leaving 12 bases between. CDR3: CASSDEEARNTEAFF. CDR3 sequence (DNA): TGTGCCAGCAGTGACGAGGAGGCCCGGAACACTGAAGCTTTCTTT.

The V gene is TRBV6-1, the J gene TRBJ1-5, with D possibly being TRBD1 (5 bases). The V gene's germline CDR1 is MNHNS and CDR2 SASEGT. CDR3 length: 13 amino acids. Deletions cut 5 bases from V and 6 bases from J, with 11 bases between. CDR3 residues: CASSFGGAQPQHF. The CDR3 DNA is TGTGCCAGCAGTTTTGGAGGGGCTCAGCCCCAGCATTTT.

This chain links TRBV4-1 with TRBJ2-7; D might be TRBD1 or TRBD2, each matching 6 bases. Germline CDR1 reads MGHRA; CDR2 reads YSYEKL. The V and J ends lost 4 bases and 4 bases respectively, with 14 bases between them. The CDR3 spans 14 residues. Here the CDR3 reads CASSLGGRGYEQYF. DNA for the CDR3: TGCGCCAGCAGCCTGGGAGGCAGGGGTTACGAGCAGTACTTC.

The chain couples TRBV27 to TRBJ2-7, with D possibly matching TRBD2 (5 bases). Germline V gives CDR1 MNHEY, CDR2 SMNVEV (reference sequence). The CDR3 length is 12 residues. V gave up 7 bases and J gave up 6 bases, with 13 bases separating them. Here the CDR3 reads CASKKPGFEQYF. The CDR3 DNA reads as TGTGCCAGCAAAAAACCGGGGTTCGAGCAGTACTTC.

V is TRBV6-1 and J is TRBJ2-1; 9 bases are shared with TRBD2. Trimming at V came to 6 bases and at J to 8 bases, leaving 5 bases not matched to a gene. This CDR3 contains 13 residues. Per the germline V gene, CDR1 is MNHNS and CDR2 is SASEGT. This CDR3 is CASRLAGDYEQFF. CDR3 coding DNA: TGTGCCAGCAGGTTAGCGGGAGACTATGAGCAGTTCTTC.

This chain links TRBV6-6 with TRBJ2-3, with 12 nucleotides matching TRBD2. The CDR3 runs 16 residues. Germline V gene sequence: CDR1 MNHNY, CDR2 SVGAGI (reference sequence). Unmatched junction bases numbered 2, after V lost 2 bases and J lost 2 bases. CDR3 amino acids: CASSYRLAGATDTQYF. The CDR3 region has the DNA TGTGCCAGCAGTTACCGACTAGCGGGAGCCACAGATACGCAGTATTTT.

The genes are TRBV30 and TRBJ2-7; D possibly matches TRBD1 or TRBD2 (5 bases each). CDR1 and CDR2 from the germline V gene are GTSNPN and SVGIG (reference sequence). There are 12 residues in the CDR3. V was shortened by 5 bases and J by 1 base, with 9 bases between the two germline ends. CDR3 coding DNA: TGTGCCTGGGTGGGGGAGTCCTACGAGCAGTACTTC. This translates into CAWVGESYEQYF.

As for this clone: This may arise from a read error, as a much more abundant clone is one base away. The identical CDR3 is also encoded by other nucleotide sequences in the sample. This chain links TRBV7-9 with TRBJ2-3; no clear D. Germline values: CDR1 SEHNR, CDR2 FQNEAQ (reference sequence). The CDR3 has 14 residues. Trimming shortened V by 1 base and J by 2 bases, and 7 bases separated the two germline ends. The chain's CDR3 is CASSLVLATDTQYF. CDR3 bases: TGTGCCAGCAGCTTAGTCTTAGCCACAGATACGCAGTATTTT.

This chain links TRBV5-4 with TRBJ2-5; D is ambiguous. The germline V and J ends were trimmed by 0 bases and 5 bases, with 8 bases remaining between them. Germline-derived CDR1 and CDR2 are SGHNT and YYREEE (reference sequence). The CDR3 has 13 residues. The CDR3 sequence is CASSLGVLETQYF. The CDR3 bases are TGTGCCAGCAGCTTGGGAGTCCTGGAGACCCAGTACTTC.

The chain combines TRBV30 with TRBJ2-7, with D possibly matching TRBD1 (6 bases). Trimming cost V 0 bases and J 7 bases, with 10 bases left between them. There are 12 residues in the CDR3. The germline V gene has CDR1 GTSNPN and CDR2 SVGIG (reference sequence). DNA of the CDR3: TGTGCCTGGAGTGTACAGGGAAATGAGCAGTACTTC. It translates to CAWSVQGNEQYF.

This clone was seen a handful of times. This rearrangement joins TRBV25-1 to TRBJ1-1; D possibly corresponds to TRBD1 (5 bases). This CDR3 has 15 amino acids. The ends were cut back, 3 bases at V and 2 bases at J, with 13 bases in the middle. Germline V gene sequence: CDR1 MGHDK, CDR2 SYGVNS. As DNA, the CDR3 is TGTGCCAGCAGTGACGGGGGGTCGGGTAACACTGAAGCTTTCTTT. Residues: CASSDGGSGNTEAFF.

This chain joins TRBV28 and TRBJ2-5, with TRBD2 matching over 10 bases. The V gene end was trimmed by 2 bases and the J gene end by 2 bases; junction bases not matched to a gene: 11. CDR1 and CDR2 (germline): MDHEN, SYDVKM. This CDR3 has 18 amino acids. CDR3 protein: CASSLGLAGERIQETQYF. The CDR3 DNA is TGTGCCAGCAGTTTAGGGCTAGCGGGAGAACGAATACAAGAGACCCAGTACTTC.

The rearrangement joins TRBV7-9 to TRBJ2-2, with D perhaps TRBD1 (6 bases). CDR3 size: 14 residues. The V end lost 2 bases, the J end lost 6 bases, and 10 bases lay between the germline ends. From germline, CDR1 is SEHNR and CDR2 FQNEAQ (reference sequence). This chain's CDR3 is CASSLLQGPGELFF. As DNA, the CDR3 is TGTGCCAGCAGCTTACTACAGGGTCCCGGGGAGCTGTTTTTT.

Written as DNA, the CDR3 is TGCGCCAGCAGTGAAGACCTTGACAGGGACAACGAGCAGTACTTC. Amino acid sequence: CASSEDLDRDNEQYF. The chain joins TRBV23-1 to TRBJ2-7, with 7 bases matching TRBD1. TRBV23-1 falls under the ORF class, with uncertain function. Trimming cost V 5 bases and J 5 bases; bases outside gene matches: 12. The CDR3 is 15 amino acids.

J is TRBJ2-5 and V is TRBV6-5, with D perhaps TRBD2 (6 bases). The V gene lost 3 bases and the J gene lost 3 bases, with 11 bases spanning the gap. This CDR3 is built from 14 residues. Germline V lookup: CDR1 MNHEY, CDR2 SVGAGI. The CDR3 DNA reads TGTGCCAGCAGTTATGGGACTTTGGAAGAGACCCAGTACTTC. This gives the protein CASSYGTLEETQYF.

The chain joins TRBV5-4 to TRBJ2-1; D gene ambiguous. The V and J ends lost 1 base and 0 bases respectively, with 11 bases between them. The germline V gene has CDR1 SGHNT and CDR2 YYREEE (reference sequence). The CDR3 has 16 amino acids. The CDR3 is CASSLTSGSSYNEQFF. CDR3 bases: TGTGCCAGCAGCTTGACCTCGGGCAGCTCCTACAATGAGCAGTTCTTC.

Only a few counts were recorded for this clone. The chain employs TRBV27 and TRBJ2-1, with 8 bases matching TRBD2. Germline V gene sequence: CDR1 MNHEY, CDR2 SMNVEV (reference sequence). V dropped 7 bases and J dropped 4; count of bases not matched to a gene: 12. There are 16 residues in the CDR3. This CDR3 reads CASTSPTSGDYNEQFF. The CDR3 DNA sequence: TGTGCCAGCACCTCCCCTACTAGCGGAGATTACAATGAGCAGTTCTTC.

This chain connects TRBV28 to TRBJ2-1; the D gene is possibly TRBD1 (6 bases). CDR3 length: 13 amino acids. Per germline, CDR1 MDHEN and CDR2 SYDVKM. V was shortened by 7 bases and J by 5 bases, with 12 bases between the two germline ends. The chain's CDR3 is CASNPTGNNEQFF. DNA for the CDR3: TGTGCCAGCAACCCGACAGGCAACAATGAGCAGTTCTTC.

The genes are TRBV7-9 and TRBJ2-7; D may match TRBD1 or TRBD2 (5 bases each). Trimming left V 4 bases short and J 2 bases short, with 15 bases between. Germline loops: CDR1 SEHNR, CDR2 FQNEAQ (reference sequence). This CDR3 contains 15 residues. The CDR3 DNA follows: TGTGCCAGCAGCTCAAATCGGGACCCGGCCTACGAGCAGTACTTC. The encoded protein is CASSSNRDPAYEQYF.

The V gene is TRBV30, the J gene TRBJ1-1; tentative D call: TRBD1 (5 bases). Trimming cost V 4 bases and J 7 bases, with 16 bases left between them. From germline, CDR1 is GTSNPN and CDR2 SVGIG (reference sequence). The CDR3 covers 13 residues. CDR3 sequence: CAWNRGAGGEAFF. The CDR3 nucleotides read TGTGCCTGGAATAGAGGGGCCGGGGGTGAAGCTTTCTTT.